Below, 9 T cell receptor beta chains from the same sample are listed, as sequenced in a study of untreated major depressive disorder (dated by TCRdb to the late 2010s). The library was produced with the immunoSEQ multiplex PCR assay. The immuneACCESS repertoire file appears here via TCRdb, limited to in-frame rearrangements. These files lack a portion of the clones; in checked studies, under half of the deficit traces to unresolved V genes, and the cause of the others is not known. The sample records about 25,000 clones, roughly nine tenths of which are singletons. The ten largest clones capture about 0.75% of the sample. No antigen is known for these receptors. Study-level results and caveats: In CD4+ T cells, sequencing confirmed that depressed patients used TRBV05-01 (Vbeta 5.1) more than controls did, with a one-tailed test giving p = 0.040.

Sequencing was carried out using CD4+ T cells from PBMCs. These receptors came from a woman between 25 and 40 years old with major depressive disorder.

The chain has TRBV29-1 and TRBJ1-1; D call uncertain. CDR3 length: 13 amino acids. CDR1 and CDR2 from the germline V gene are SQVTM and ANQGSEA. V was cut by 4 bases and J by 0 bases, with 9 bases left in between. CDR3 nucleotide sequence: TGCAGCGTTGTACGGAGGTTGAACACTGAAGCTTTCTTT. This codes for CSVVRRLNTEAFF.

This chain uses TRBV4-1 with TRBJ1-1, with TRBD1 matching over 11 bases. Per germline, CDR1 MGHRA and CDR2 YSYEKL. This CDR3 comprises 20 residues. The ends lost 4 bases at V and 3 bases at J; junction bases unmatched: 19. The CDR3 DNA follows: TGCGCCAGCAGCCTCACTTGGGGACAGGGGGGGATCGGAGTGGACACTGAAGCTTTCTTT. Translation: CASSLTWGQGGIGVDTEAFF.

The CDR3 DNA sequence: TGTGCCAGCAGCTTATCGGGGACAGGGGGCCTTTCACCCCTCCACTTT. Its protein product is CASSLSGTGGLSPLHF. This chain links TRBV7-2 with TRBJ1-6; 12 nucleotides align to TRBD1. V trimming: 2 bases; J trimming: 9 bases; junction bases outside the gene matches: 5. Germline V CDR1 and CDR2: SGHTA, FQGNSA. The CDR3 runs 16 residues.

This chain connects TRBV5-1 to TRBJ2-7; weak D call: TRBD1 (6 bases). In germline, CDR1 is SGHRS, CDR2 YFSETQ. The CDR3 runs to 15 residues. Trimming removed 2 bases at V and 2 bases at J, with 14 bases between. CDR3 residues: CASSFTGTSTYEQYF. In DNA, the CDR3 is TGCGCCAGCAGCTTCACCGGGACATCCACCTACGAGCAGTACTTC.

The chain links TRBV7-2 to TRBJ1-1; TRBD1 is a possible D gene (5 bases). CDR3 size: 14 residues. Germline-derived CDR1 and CDR2 are SGHTA and FQGNSA. V lost 5 bases to trimming and J lost 4 bases, with 14 bases between them. The CDR3, as DNA: TGTGCCAGCAGCGTCATGACAGTTCCCACTGAAGCTTTCTTT. It yields the protein CASSVMTVPTEAFF.

The DNA for the CDR3 is TGTGCCACCAGCAGAGAAGGGCCCCACGGGGGTAGGGGTCAGCCCCAGCATTTT. Its translation: CATSREGPHGGRGQPQHF. The chain couples TRBV15 to TRBJ1-5; D is possibly TRBD1 (5 bases). CDR1 and CDR2 from the germline V gene are LNHNV and YYDKDF (reference sequence). V dropped 0 bases and J dropped 6 bases, with 21 bases sitting between them. The CDR3 is made up of 18 amino acids.

Concerning this clone itself: A junction boundary mismatches the germline segment, possibly from a read error. The chain combines TRBV7-7 with TRBJ1-5; D gene ambiguous. Germline V gene sequence: CDR1 SSHAT, CDR2 FNYEAQ (reference sequence). CDR3 length: 13 amino acids. Written as DNA, the CDR3 is TGTGCTAGCAGCTTACCCTCCAATCAGCCCCAGCATTTT. Its translation: CASSLPSNQPQHF. Filled out from reference TRBV7-7 and TRBJ1-5, the complete variable domain reads GAGVSQSPRYKVTKRGQDVTLRCDPISSHATLYWYQQALGQGPEFLTYFNYEAQPDKSGLPSDRFSAERPEGSISTLTIQRTEQRDSAMYRCASSLPSNQPQHFGDGTRLSIL.

The chain couples TRBV7-9 to TRBJ2-7, with TRBD2 matching over 10 bases. J lost 3 bases, V lost 3 bases, and 5 bases had no gene match. The CDR3 has 15 amino acids. Germline CDR1 and CDR2: SEHNR and FQNEAQ (reference sequence). The CDR3 reads CASSFFPSGSYEQYF. CDR3 nucleotide sequence: TGTGCCAGCAGCTTTTTTCCTAGCGGGAGCTACGAGCAGTACTTC.

The V and J genes are TRBV5-1 and TRBJ2-5; TRBD2 aligns across 10 bases. Germline CDR1 reads SGHRS; CDR2 reads YFSETQ. The CDR3 has 19 residues. J lost 4 bases, V lost 3 bases, and 18 bases had no gene match. The CDR3 sequence is CASSYRLAGGLFWGETQYF. CDR3 coding DNA: TGCGCCAGCAGCTACCGGTTAGCGGGAGGTCTTTTTTGGGGAGAGACCCAGTACTTC.